This T cell receptor beta chain was captured in a study of T cell responses to AZD1222 COVID-19 vaccine (dated by TCRdb to about 2021). About the investigation overall: TCR sequencing was performed for fewer than 250 trial participants, of whom about 200 were given two doses of AZD1222 and around 25 were given two doses of MenACWY control vaccine. Trial participants were enrolled into age subgroups of 18-55, 56-69 and 70-plus years, which contained around 150, 28 and 57 TCR-sequenced participants, respectively. Beyond this particular receptor, the publication reports: Spike-specific TCR breadth and depth rose significantly after two AZD1222 doses compared with day 0 and with MenACWY recipients. In the small 56-69-year group, the increase in depth fell short of significance, most likely because of low power. Nearly half of unique spike-specific TCRs reportedly recognized epitopes outside regions mutated in the B.1.351 and B.1.1.7 variants. Because no samples from the day 14 peak response were available, repertoires could be characterized only after the peak T cell response. Only a handful of AZD1222 recipients were SARS-CoV-2 seropositive at baseline, limiting conclusions about previously exposed vaccinees. Vaccine-associated CD4 TCRs spanned the whole spike protein, with dominant responses in regions 160-218 and 743-854. Most participants were white British and females outnumbered males, and the authors suggested that clonal diversity may have been underestimated.

Its CDR3 holds 15 amino acids, cysteine through phenylalanine. Only CDR3 DNA is held: 45 bases, read in frame from base 1. Germline trimming amounts to 5 bases on V and 6 bases on J, with 13 as the count of junction bases outside the gene matches. Reading the germline V gene (reference sequence) gives CDR1 SEHNR and CDR2 FQNEAQ. The sample's time point, from its label and the paper: about 28 days (+/-7) after the second vaccine dose. What the treatment or condition label conveys for this sample: meningococcal conjugate vaccine given as trial control. Vaccinee samples were obtained from the UK trials COV001 and COV002, which included a single-blind randomized controlled phase 2/3 trial of AZD1222 (ChAdOx1 nCoV-19) in healthy adults. For TCRbeta chain sequencing, PBMC samples from trial participants were taken at day 0 and at day 28 after the second dose. The CDR3 regions of human TCRbeta chains were analyzed by immunosequencing. Per the authors' processing: TCRs in the repertoires were compared against a reference library of SARS-CoV-2-specific TCRs that had been generated with the MIRA antigen-specificity platform. Breadth was defined as the fraction of unique TCRs that were SARS-CoV-2-associated. Depth was defined as the fraction of total T cells that were SARS-CoV-2-associated. Each spike-specific TCR was assigned to its reactive spike region and to a CD4 or CD8 class using the MIRA data. Log10-transformed breadth and depth values were compared by one-way ANOVA with Sidak's multiple comparisons tests. As stored in TCRdb, this immuneACCESS dataset retains in-frame rearrangements with V and J assigned. A fraction of the clones does not appear; measured against another copy, unresolved V genes explain less than half of the discrepancy, and the remainder lacks a known reason. V, J and clone size reflect that table, while D and trimming were determined from the DNA. The sample contains over 100,000 clones, more than 75% of them found a single time. The ten largest account for more than 2.5% of the sample.

This clone came up once. This clone's antigen is unknown. There are no base qualities to consult, and no much larger clone falls within one base. This clonotype was obtained from an adult who received the MenACWY meningococcal vaccine as a control. Here the chain combines TRBV7-9 and TRBJ2-7, with 7 junctional bases fitting TRBD1. The sample in question was peripheral blood, obtained 28 days after the second dose of the MenACWY control vaccine. The nucleotides read TGTGCCAGCAGCCCCCGACGGACAGGATGGAGCGAGCAGTACTTC. This translates into CASSPRRTGWSEQYF.